One and the same sample provided the 5 T cell receptor beta chains below, sequenced in a study of blood T cell repertoires in COVID-19. The method was immunoSEQ multiplex PCR; TCRdb's version includes in-frame clones alone and lacks a portion of them. The table includes tens of thousands of clones, 86% detected once. Sequenced sample: peripheral blood. Source of these receptors: a human donor in a cohort sampled during active COVID-19.

This sequence joins TRBV6-5 and TRBJ2-5; 10 bases are shared with TRBD1. This CDR3 spans 15 amino acids. V trimming: 3 bases; J trimming: 6 bases; junction bases outside the gene matches: 7. Per the germline V gene, CDR1 is MNHEY and CDR2 is SVGAGI. The CDR3 region is CASSYDRGPLQTQYF. DNA of the CDR3: TGTGCCAGCAGTTATGACAGGGGGCCTCTCCAGACCCAGTACTTC.

The rearrangement joins TRBV10-3 to TRBJ1-2; a weak D match, TRBD1 (6 bases). The CDR3 has 15 amino acids. Germline CDR1 reads ENHRY; CDR2 reads SYGVKD. Trimming shortened V by 4 bases and J by 3 bases, and 15 bases separated the two germline ends. The CDR3 coding sequence is TGTGCCATCAGTGGGACAGCCTTCAATTACTATGGCTACACCTTC. This codes for CAISGTAFNYYGYTF.

The V call is TRBV11-2, the J call TRBJ2-1; 9 bases are a match to TRBD2. With V trimmed by 5 bases and J by 10 bases, 6 bases remained unmatched. The germline V gene has CDR1 SGHAT and CDR2 FQNNGV. CDR3 size: 13 residues. This CDR3 reads CASSPILAGEQFF. As DNA, the CDR3 is TGTGCCAGCAGCCCAATCCTAGCGGGGGAGCAGTTCTTC.

The chain uses TRBV7-8 and TRBJ1-3, with D tentatively TRBD1 (6 bases). Between the trimmed V and J ends, which lost 2 bases and 0 bases, there was a span of 11 bases. Germline CDR1 is SGHVS and CDR2 is FQNEAQ. CDR3 length: 16 residues. The CDR3 spells CASSLTGSHSGNTIYF. CDR3 bases: TGTGCCAGCAGCTTAACAGGGTCCCACTCTGGAAACACCATATATTTT.

V gene TRBV27 combines with J gene TRBJ2-7, with 9 bases identical to TRBD2. Germline CDR1 reads MNHEY; CDR2 reads SMNVEV (reference sequence). The CDR3 runs 15 residues. V lost 8 bases and J lost 6; bases outside the gene matches: 14. The CDR3 sequence is CASHPLSSGGREQYF. CDR3 DNA: TGTGCCAGCCACCCCCTATCCAGCGGGGGGCGCGAGCAGTACTTC.